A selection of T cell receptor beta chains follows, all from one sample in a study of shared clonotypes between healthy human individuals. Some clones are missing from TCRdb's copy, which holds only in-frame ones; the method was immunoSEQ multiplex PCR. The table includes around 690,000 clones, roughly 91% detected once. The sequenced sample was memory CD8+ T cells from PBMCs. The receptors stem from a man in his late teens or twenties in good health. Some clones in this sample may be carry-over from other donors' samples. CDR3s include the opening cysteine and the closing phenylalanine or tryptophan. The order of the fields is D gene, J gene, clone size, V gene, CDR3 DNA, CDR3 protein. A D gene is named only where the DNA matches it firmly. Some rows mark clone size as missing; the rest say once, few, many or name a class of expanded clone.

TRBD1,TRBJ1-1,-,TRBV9,TGTGCCAGCAGCGCAGAACAGGGGGCAACTGAAGCTTTCTTT,CASSAEQGATEAFF
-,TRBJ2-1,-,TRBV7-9,TGTGCCAGCTCCTCTCCGGGAACAATGGAGCAGTTCTTC,CASSSPGTMEQFF
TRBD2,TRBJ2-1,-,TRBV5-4,TGTGCCAGCAGCCGCCTAGCGGGAGGGTATAATGAGCAGTTCTTC,CASSRLAGGYNEQFF
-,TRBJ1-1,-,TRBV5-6,TGTGCCAGCAGCTCTGAAACGAGGTCCAGTACGACTTTCTTT,CASSSETRSSTTFF
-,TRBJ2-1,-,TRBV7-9,TGTGCCAGCAGCTCTACTAATGAGCAGTTCTTC,CASSSTNEQFF
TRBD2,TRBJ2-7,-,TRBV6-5,TGTGCCAGCAGTTACCGAGGACTAGCCAACGAGCAGTACTTC,CASSYRGLANEQYF
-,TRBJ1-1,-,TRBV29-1,TGCAGCGTGGAGGGACACACAAACACTGAAGCTTTCTTT,CSVEGHTNTEAFF
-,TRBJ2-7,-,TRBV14,TGTGCCAGCAGCCAAGTGCTAGCGCCGGATTACGAGCAGTACTTC,CASSQVLAPDYEQYF
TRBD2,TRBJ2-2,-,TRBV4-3,TGCGCCAGCAGCCCGGGACTAGCGTCCGGGGAGCTGTTTTTT,CASSPGLASGELFF
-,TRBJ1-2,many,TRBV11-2,TGTGCCAGCAGCTTAGGGAGTGCGAATGGCTACACCTTC,CASSLGSANGYTF
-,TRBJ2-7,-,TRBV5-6,TGTGCCAGCAGCTTGGTAGGGAACTCCTACGAGCAGTACTTC,CASSLVGNSYEQYF
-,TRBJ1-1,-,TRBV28,TGTGCCAGCAGCGGTGGAGCTGAAGCTTTCTTT,CASSGGAEAFF
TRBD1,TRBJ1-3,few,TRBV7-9,TGTGCCAGCAACCCAGGGGGTGGAAACACCATATATTTT,CASNPGGGNTIYF
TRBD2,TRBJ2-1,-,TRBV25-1,TGTGCCAGCAGTGAACTATTAGCGGGACCTTCCACCAACCATGAGCAGTTCTTC,CASSELLAGPSTNHEQFF
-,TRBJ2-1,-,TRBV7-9,TGTGCCAGCAGCTTAGGTCCAAACAATGAGCAGTTCTTC,CASSLGPNNEQFF
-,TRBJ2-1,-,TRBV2,TGTGCCAGCAGTGAAAGGCTTTGGACTTTATCCTACAATGAGCAGTTCTTC,CASSERLWTLSYNEQFF
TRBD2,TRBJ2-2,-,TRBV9,TGTGCCAGCAGCGTAGATCGAGCGGGGCTGAACACCGGGGAGCTGTTTTTT,CASSVDRAGLNTGELFF
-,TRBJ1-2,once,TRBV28,TGTGCCAGCAGGTCGTTAGAACTCATCTATGGCTACACCTTC,CASRSLELIYGYTF
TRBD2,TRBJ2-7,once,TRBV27,TGTGCCAGCAGTTTAGGACGGGAGGCCCGCTCCTACGAGCAGTACTTC,CASSLGREARSYEQYF
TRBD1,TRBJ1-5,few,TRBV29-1,TGCAGCATCAGGACAGGGCTTGATAGCAATCAGCCCCAGCATTTT,CSIRTGLDSNQPQHF
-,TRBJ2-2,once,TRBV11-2,TGTGCCAGCAGAACCCCTTCAAAGAACACCGGGGAGCTGTTTTTT,CASRTPSKNTGELFF
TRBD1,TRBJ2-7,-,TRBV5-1,TGCGCCAGCAGCTTGGGGACAGGAGCCTACGAGCAGTACTTC,CASSLGTGAYEQYF
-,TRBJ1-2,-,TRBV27,TGTGCCAGCAGTCCTGACCCTCACAGTCCCCTCTATGGCTACACCTTC,CASSPDPHSPLYGYTF
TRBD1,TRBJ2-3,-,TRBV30,TGTGCCTGGAGTTCCGGGACAGGGTGGGATACGCAGTATTTT,CAWSSGTGWDTQYF
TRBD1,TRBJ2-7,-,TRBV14,TGTGCCATCCAACAGGGGGCAGAAGACGAGCAGTACTTC,CAIQQGAEDEQYF
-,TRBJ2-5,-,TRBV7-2,TGTGCCAGCAGCTCGGGACGGTACCAAGAGACCCAGTACTTC,CASSSGRYQETQYF
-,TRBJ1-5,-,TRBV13,TGTGCCAGCAGCTTAGTAGGCCAGCCCCAGCATTTT,CASSLVGQPQHF
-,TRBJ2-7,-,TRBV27,TGTGCCAGCAGTCCCCTCGGAGACTTGAGCTCCTACGAGCAGTACTTC,CASSPLGDLSSYEQYF
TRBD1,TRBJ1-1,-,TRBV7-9,TGTGCCAGCAGCTTAACCCGCGGACAGGGGGCCTCCGGCACTGAAGCTTTCTTT,CASSLTRGQGASGTEAFF
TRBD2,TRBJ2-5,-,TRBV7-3,TGTGCCAGCAGCCCCCCGGGGGATAGCGGGAGGGCCTCTGCTCAAGAGACCCAGTACTTC,CASSPPGDSGRASAQETQYF
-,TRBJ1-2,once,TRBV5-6,TGTGCCAGCAGCTGGGGGGCCGGTGGCTACACCTTC,CASSWGAGGYTF
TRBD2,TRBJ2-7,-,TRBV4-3,TGCGCCAGCAGCCAAAGCCGGCGGGAGGGCTACGAGCAGTACTTC,CASSQSRREGYEQYF
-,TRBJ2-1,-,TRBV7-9,TGTGCCAGCAGCTACAGGGTTGGAACCTACAATGAGCAGTTCTTC,CASSYRVGTYNEQFF
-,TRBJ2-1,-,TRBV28,TGTGCCAGCAGGCTTACTAGGGGCTACAATGAGCAGTTCTTC,CASRLTRGYNEQFF
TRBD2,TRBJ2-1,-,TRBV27,TGTGCCAGCAGTTTATTAGAACTAGCGGGAGGAAATGAGCAGTTCTTC,CASSLLELAGGNEQFF
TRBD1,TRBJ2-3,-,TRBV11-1,TGTGCCAGCAGCCCCGGGACAGGGACAGATACGCAGTATTTT,CASSPGTGTDTQYF
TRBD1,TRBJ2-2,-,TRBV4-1,TGCGCCAGCAGCGCCCGGGACAGAAGGAACACCGGGGAGCTGTTTTTT,CASSARDRRNTGELFF
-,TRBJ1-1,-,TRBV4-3,TGCGCCAGCAGGCGCATACAGGGTGAGGCTGAAGAAGCTTTCTTT,CASRRIQGEAEEAFF
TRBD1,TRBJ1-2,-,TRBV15,TGTGCCACCAGCAGAGATTCAGGCAGGGGGCTTGGCTACACCTTC,CATSRDSGRGLGYTF
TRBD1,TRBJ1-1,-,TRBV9,TGTGCCAGCAGGGGGACAGGGCGGACTGAAGCTTTCTTT,CASRGTGRTEAFF
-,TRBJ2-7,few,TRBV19,TGTGCCAGTAGCCTGGCCTCGTCCTACGAGCAGTACTTC,CASSLASSYEQYF